The 10 T cell receptor beta chains below were found in one sample sequenced in a study of T cells in tuberculosis. Profiled with immunoSEQ multiplex PCR; TCRdb holds only in-frame clones, not every one. Here the sample spans tens of thousands of clones, around 94% being singletons. The sample consisted of PBMCs. The receptors come from a donor aged 10-29 years with latent tuberculosis or without tuberculosis infection.

The chain links TRBV6-6 to TRBJ2-2; D perhaps matches TRBD1 (5 bases). Germline V gene lookup returns CDR1 MNHNY and CDR2 SVGAGI (reference sequence). Trimming took off 7 bases at V and 6 bases at J, with 9 bases between the two ends. The CDR3 runs to 12 residues. CDR3 in amino acids: CASKRGPGELFF. The CDR3 nucleotides are TGTGCCAGCAAAAGGGGCCCCGGGGAGCTGTTTTTT.

The rearrangement uses TRBV9 and TRBJ1-3, with 8 bases lining up with TRBD1. The germline V gene encodes CDR1 SGDLS and CDR2 YYNGEE. The ends lost 0 bases at V and 2 bases at J; junction bases unmatched: 1. This CDR3 has 15 residues. CDR3 DNA: TGTGCCAGCAGCGTAGACAGGGGGGCTGGAAACACCATATATTTT. Translating gives CASSVDRGAGNTIYF.

This sequence joins TRBV29-1 and TRBJ1-1; unclear D gene. Germline CDR1 SQVTM, CDR2 ANQGSEA. CDR3 length: 13 amino acids. V lost 3 bases to trimming and J lost 1 base, with 9 bases between them. The CDR3 protein is CSVESGRNTEAFF. The CDR3 DNA follows: TGCAGCGTTGAGAGTGGGAGGAACACTGAAGCTTTCTTT.

The J gene is TRBJ2-1, the V gene TRBV10-3; possibly TRBD1 for D (6 bases). The CDR3 is 13 residues long. The V end was cut by 7 bases, the J end by 5 bases, with 12 bases between. Germline lookup yields CDR1 ENHRY and CDR2 SYGVKD. The CDR3 nucleotides read TGTGCCATCAAAGGGGCAGGGGACAATGAGCAGTTCTTC. It yields the protein CAIKGAGDNEQFF.

V gene TRBV15 combines with J gene TRBJ2-2; 11 nucleotides agree with TRBD2. The CDR3 totals 16 residues. The germline gives CDR1 LNHNV, CDR2 YYDKDF (reference sequence). The junction had 2 bases not matched to a gene; V was cut back by 0 bases and J by 5 bases. The DNA for the CDR3 is TGTGCCACCAGCAGAGAACTAGCGGGGGTGACCGGGGAGCTGTTTTTT. This encodes CATSRELAGVTGELFF.

The CDR3 DNA reads TGTGCCAGCAGCCTGGACAGTAGCAATCAGCCCCAGCATTTT. As protein: CASSLDSSNQPQHF. The chain has TRBV11-2 and TRBJ1-5; D may be TRBD1 (6 bases). Germline V gives CDR1 SGHAT, CDR2 FQNNGV. The CDR3 has 14 amino acids. The germline V and J ends were trimmed by 5 bases and 0 bases, with 8 bases remaining between them.

The gene calls are TRBV5-6 and TRBJ2-7, with a weak D call TRBD2 (5 bases). The germline V gene encodes CDR1 SGHDT and CDR2 YYEEEE. Trimming took off 3 bases at V and 2 bases at J, with 9 bases between the two ends. The CDR3 consists of 13 residues. The CDR3 DNA is TGTGCCAGCAGCTCGGTCGGGGCCTACGAGCAGTACTTC. Protein: CASSSVGAYEQYF.

CDR3 region: CASSKTGLGEQYF. As DNA, the CDR3 is TGTGCCAGTAGTAAAACAGGGTTGGGCGAGCAGTACTTC. The chain carries TRBV19 and TRBJ2-7; D may be TRBD1 (6 bases). Germline V gene sequence: CDR1 LNHDA, CDR2 SQIVND (reference sequence). V shed 4 bases and J shed 6 bases, with 13 bases lying between them. This CDR3 has 13 residues.

The chain is built from TRBV27 and TRBJ2-3; 9 bases are shared with TRBD2. CDR1 and CDR2 from the germline V gene are MNHEY and SMNVEV (reference sequence). J lost 6 bases, V lost 4 bases, and 5 bases had no gene match. The CDR3 sequence is 14 residues long. CDR3 amino acids: CASSYQREADTQYF. In DNA form, the CDR3 reads TGTGCCAGCAGTTACCAGCGGGAGGCCGATACGCAGTATTTT.

This clone appeared a single time. The gene calls are TRBV28 and TRBJ2-7; D remains unclear. Per the germline V gene, CDR1 is MDHEN and CDR2 is SYDVKM. Trimming took off 6 bases at V and 0 bases at J, with 3 bases between the two ends. The length of the CDR3 is 11 residues. CDR3: CASSSSYEQYF. Written as DNA, the CDR3 is TGTGCCAGCAGCTCCTCCTACGAGCAGTACTTC. Full variable domain (remainder filled in from reference TRBV28 and TRBJ2-7): DVKVTQSSRYLVKRTGEKVFLECVQDMDHENMFWYRQDPGLGLRLIYFSYDVKMKEKGDIPEGYSVSREKKERFSLILESASTNQTSMYLCASSSSYEQYFGPGTRLTVT.